This TCR beta chain was observed in a study of control samples from healthy donors and cancer patients. This table comes from immunoSEQ multiplex PCR, and its TCRdb copy is limited to in-frame clones, with some not included. Of 150,000 or so clones in the sample, 80% to 90% were seen once. Germline CDR1 reads LNHDA; CDR2 reads SQIVND (reference sequence). The V gene lost 7 bases and the J gene lost 6 bases, with 15 bases spanning the gap. The CDR3 contains 14 residues. This receptor was taken from a woman under 40 in good health. Sequenced input: blood. This rearrangement joins TRBV19 to TRBJ2-2; D might be TRBD1 (6 bases). The CDR3 spells CASTVGRGPGELFF. The CDR3, as DNA: TGTGCCAGTACCGTCGGCAGGGGCCCCGGGGAGCTGTTTTTT.